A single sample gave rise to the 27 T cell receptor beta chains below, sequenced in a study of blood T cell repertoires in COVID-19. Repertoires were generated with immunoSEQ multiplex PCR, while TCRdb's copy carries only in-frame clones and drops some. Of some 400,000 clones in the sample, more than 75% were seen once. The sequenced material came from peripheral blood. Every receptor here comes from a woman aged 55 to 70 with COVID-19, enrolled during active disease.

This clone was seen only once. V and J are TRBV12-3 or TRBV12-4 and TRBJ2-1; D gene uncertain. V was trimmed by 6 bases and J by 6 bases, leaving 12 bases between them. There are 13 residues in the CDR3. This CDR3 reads CASSLLALNEQFF. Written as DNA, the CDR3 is TGTGCCAGCAGCCTTTTAGCCCTCAATGAGCAGTTCTTC.

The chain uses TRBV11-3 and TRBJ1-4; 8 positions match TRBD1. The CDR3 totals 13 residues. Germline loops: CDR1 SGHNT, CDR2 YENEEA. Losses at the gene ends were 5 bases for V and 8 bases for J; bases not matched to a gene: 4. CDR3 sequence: CASSPRTGEKLFF. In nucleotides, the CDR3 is TGTGCCAGCAGCCCAAGGACAGGGGAAAAACTGTTTTTT.

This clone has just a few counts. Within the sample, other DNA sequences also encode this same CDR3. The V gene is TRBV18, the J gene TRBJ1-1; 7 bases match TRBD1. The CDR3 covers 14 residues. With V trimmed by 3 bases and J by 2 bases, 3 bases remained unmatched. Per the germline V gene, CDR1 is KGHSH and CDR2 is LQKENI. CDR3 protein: CASSPRQGNTEAFF. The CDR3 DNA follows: TGTGCCAGCTCACCTCGACAGGGAAACACTGAAGCTTTCTTT.

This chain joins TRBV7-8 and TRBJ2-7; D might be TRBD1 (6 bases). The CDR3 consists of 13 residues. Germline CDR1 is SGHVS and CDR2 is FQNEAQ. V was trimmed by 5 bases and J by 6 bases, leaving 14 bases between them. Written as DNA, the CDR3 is TGTGCCAGCAGCCTATTACAGGGCGGCGAGCAGTACTTC. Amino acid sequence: CASSLLQGGEQYF. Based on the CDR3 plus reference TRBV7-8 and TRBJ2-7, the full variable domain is GAGVSQSPRYKVAKRGQDVALRCDPISGHVSLFWYQQALGQGPEFLTYFQNEAQLDKSGLPSDRFFAERPEGSVSTLKIQRTQQEDSAVYLCASSLLQGGEQYFGPGTRLTVT.

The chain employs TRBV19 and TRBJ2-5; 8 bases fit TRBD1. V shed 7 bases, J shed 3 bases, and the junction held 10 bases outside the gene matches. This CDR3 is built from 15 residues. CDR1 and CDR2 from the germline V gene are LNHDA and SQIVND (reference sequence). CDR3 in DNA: TGTGCCAGTACGCGACAGGGGAAGGGAGAAGAGACCCAGTACTTC. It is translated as CASTRQGKGEETQYF.

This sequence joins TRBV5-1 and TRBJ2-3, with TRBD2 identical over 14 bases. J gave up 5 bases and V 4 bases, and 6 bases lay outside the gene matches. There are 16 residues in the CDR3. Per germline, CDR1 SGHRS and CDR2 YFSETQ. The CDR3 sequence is CASSPGLAGGVDTQYF. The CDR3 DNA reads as TGCGCCAGCAGCCCAGGACTAGCGGGGGGTGTAGATACGCAGTATTTT.

CDR3 sequence (DNA): TGCGCCAGTAGAGGACAGACGAACACCGGGGAGCTGTTTTTT. Translating it yields CASRGQTNTGELFF. The chain has TRBV5-1 and TRBJ2-2; TRBD1 is a possible D gene (6 bases). Per the germline V gene, CDR1 is SGHRS and CDR2 is YFSETQ. The CDR3 length is 14 residues. V lost 8 bases to trimming and J lost 0 bases, with 11 bases between them. Based on the CDR3 plus reference TRBV5-1 and TRBJ2-2, the full variable domain is KAGVTQTPRYLIKTRGQQVTLSCSPISGHRSVSWYQQTPGQGLQFLFEYFSETQRNKGNFPGRFSGRQFSNSRSEMNVSTLELGDSALYLCASRGQTNTGELFFGEGSRLTVL.

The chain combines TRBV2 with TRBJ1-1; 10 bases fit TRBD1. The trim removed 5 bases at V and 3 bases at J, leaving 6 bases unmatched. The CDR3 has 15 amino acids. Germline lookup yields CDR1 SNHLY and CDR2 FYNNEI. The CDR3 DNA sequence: TGTGCCAGCAGTTTCAGACAGGGGGCGGACACTGAAGCTTTCTTT. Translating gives CASSFRQGADTEAFF. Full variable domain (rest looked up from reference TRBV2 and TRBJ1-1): EPEVTQTPSHQVTQMGQEVILRCVPISNHLYFYWYRQILGQKVEFLVSFYNNEISEKSEIFDDQFSVERPDGSNFTLKIRSTKLEDSAMYFCASSFRQGADTEAFFGQGTRLTVV.

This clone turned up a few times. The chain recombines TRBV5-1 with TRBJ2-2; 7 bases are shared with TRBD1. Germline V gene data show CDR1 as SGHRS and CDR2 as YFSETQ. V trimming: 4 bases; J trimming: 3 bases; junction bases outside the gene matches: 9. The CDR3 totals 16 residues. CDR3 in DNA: TGCGCCAGCAGCCGAATGCTAGGGGGCGACACCGGGGAGCTGTTTTTT. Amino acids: CASSRMLGGDTGELFF.

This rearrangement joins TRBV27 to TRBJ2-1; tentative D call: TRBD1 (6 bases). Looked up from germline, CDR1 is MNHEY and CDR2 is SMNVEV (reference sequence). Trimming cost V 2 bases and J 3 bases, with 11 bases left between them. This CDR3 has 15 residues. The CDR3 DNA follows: TGTGCCAGCAGTTTAGGCTGGACAGTCTACAATGAGCAGTTCTTC. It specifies CASSLGWTVYNEQFF.

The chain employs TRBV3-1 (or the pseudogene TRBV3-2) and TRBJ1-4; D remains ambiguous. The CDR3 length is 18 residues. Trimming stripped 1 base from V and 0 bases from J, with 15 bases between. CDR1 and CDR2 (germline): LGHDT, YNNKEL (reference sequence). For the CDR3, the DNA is TGTGCCAGCAGCCAAGTATTGGATCGGGGTGCAACTAATGAAAAACTGTTTTTT. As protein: CASSQVLDRGATNEKLFF.

DNA of the CDR3: TGTGCCAGCAGCCAAGATAGGGACAGGGGTCTGGGAGGCTACACCTTC. Residues: CASSQDRDRGLGGYTF. This chain uses TRBV4-2 with TRBJ1-2; 10 bases are a match to TRBD1. This CDR3 contains 16 residues. V dropped 0 bases and J dropped 8; count of bases not matched to a gene: 9. Looked up from germline, CDR1 is LGHNA and CDR2 is YNFKEQ.

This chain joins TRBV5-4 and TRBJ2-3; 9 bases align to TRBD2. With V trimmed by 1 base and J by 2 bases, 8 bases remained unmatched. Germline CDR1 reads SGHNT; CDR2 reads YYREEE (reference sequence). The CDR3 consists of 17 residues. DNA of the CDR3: TGTGCCAGCAGCTTGAAGGGGACTAGCCAACCCACAGATACGCAGTATTTT. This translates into CASSLKGTSQPTDTQYF.

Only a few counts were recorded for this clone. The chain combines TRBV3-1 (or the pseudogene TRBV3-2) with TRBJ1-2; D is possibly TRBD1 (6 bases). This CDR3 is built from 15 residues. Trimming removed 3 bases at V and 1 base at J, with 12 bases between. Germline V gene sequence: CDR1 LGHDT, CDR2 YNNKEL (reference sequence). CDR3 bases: TGTGCCAGCAGCCACTCCGGGACACTTAACTATGGCTACACCTTC. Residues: CASSHSGTLNYGYTF.

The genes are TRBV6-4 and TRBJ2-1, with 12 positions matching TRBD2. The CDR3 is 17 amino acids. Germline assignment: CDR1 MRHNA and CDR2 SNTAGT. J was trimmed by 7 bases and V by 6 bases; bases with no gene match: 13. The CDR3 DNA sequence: TGTGCCAGCAGGTTTCCGGGACTAGCGGGTAAGGATAATGAGCAGTTCTTC. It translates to CASRFPGLAGKDNEQFF.

The CDR3 protein is CASSFGTGEYSPLHF. The CDR3 nucleotides are TGTGCCAGCAGCTTCGGGACAGGGGAGTACTCACCCCTCCACTTT. V and J are TRBV7-8 and TRBJ1-6, with 10 positions matching TRBD1. CDR3 length: 15 amino acids. Germline V CDR1 and CDR2: SGHVS, FQNEAQ. V shed 3 bases and J 10 bases; nucleotides not matched to a gene: 6.

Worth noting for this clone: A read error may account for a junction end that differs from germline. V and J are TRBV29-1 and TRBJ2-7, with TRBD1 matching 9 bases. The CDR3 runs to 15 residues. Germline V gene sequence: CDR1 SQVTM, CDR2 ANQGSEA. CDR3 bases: TGCAGCGCGGAACTAACGGGACAGGGTTCCTACGAGCAGTACTTT. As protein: CSAELTGQGSYEQYF.

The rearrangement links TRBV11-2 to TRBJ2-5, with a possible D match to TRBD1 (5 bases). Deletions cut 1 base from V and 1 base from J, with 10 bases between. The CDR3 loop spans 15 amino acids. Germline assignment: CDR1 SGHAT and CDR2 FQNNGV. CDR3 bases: TGTGCCAGCAGCTTAGGGACAACACTCCAAGAGACCCAGTACTTC. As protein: CASSLGTTLQETQYF.

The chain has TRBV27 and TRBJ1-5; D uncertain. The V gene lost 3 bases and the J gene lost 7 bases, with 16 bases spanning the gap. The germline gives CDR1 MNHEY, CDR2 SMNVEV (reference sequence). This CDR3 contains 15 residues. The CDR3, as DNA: TGTGCCAGCAGTTTCATTGGAGGCCCCGACCAGCCCCAGCATTTT. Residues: CASSFIGGPDQPQHF.

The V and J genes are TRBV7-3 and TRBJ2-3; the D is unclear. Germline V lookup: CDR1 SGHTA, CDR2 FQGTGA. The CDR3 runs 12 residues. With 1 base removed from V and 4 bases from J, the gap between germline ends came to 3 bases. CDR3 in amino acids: CASSLIADTQYF. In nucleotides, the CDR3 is TGTGCCAGCAGCTTAATAGCAGATACGCAGTATTTT.

The CDR3 region has the DNA TGTGCCAGCTCACCAGAGGGAGCCGAGCAGTACTTC. This codes for CASSPEGAEQYF. The rearrangement uses TRBV18 and TRBJ2-7, with D maybe TRBD2 (5 bases). Trimming took off 2 bases at V and 6 bases at J, with 8 bases between the two ends. Germline V gene lookup returns CDR1 KGHSH and CDR2 LQKENI. The CDR3 spans 12 residues. The whole variable domain, filled in from reference TRBV18 and TRBJ2-7, reads NAGVMQNPRHLVRRRGQEARLRCSPMKGHSHVYWYRQLPEEGLKFMVYLQKENIIDESGMPKERFSAEFPKEGPSILRIQQVVRGDSAAYFCASSPEGAEQYFGPGTRLTVT.

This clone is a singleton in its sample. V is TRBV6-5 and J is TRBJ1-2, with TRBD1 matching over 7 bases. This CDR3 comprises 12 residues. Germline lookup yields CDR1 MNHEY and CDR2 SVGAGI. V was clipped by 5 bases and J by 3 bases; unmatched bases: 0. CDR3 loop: CASSTGDYGYTF. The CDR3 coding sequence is TGTGCCAGCAGTACAGGGGACTATGGCTACACCTTC.

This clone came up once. CDR3 region: CASSVGGQGWSPLHF. The CDR3 DNA sequence: TGTGCCAGCAGCGTAGGTGGACAGGGGTGGTCACCCCTCCACTTT. The chain employs TRBV9 and TRBJ1-6; 9 bases agree with TRBD1. V lost 0 bases and J lost 10; bases outside the gene matches: 5. Per the germline V gene, CDR1 is SGDLS and CDR2 is YYNGEE. The CDR3 is 15 amino acids.

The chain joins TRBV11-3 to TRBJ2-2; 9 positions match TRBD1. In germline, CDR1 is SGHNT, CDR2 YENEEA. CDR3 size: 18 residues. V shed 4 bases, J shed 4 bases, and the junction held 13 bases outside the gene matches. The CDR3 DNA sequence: TGTGCCAGCAGCTCCGGGACAGGGAGGGTAGTGGGCACCGGGGAGCTGTTTTTT. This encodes CASSSGTGRVVGTGELFF.

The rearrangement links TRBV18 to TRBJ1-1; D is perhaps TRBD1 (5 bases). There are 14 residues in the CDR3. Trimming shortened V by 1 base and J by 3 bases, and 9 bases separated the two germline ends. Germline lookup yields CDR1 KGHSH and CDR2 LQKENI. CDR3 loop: CASSPQGWDTEAFF. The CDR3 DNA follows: TGTGCCAGCTCACCACAGGGGTGGGACACTGAAGCTTTCTTT.

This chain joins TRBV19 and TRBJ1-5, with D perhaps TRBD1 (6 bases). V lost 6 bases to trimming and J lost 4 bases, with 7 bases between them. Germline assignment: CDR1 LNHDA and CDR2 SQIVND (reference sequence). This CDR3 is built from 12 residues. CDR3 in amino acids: CASSGQNQPQHF. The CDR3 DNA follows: TGTGCCAGTAGCGGACAGAATCAGCCCCAGCATTTT.

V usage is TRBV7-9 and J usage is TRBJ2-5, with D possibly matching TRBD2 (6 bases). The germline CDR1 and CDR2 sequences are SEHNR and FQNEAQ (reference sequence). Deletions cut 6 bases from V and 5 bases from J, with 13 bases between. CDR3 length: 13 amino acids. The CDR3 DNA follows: TGTGCCAGCAGTGAGGGGACTCCGGAGACCCAGTACTTC. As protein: CASSEGTPETQYF.